This passage covers 9 T cell receptor beta chains from one sample sequenced in a study of regulatory T cells in long-lasting Graves disease. As for time point: persistent/refractory GD, antithyroid drugs over 5 years with positive TRAb. The TCR library was prepared using RNA isolated from PBMCs. HTBI primers from iRepertoire and Arm-PCR of CDR3 regions yielded the TCR beta libraries. Each CDR3 protein gets one entry after TCRdb re-called the multiplex PCR reads with MiXCR. The top ten hold 40% to 55% of the sample, which has hundreds of thousands of distinct CDR3 sequences, about 30% seen once. The sample in question was peripheral blood mononuclear cells (PBMCs), obtained when the disease was refractory, from a patient treated with antithyroid drugs. The receptors come from a female donor with Graves disease.

This clonotype was detected only a few times. The genes are TRBV10-3 and TRBJ2-7; the D is unclear. From germline, CDR1 is ENHRY and CDR2 SYGVKD. The CDR3 extends over 14 amino acids. Trimming removed 3 bases from V and 2 bases from J, with 11 bases in between. CDR3 bases: TGTGCCATCAGTGAAACAAGGACCGCCTACGAGCAGTACTTC. Protein product: CAISETRTAYEQYF.

In this sample, this clonotype turned up a few times. The V and J genes are TRBV24-1 and TRBJ1-1; no firm D call. Germline V gene sequence: CDR1 KGHDR, CDR2 SFDVKD. V shed 3 bases and J shed 4 bases, with 8 bases lying between them. This CDR3 has 13 residues. The DNA for the CDR3 is TGTGCCACCAGTGATGAATTGAGCACTGAAGCTTTCTTT. Encoded protein: CATSDELSTEAFF.

The chain uses TRBV29-1 and TRBJ1-1; 8 bases map to TRBD1. Germline CDR1 and CDR2: SQVTM and ANQGSEA. There are 13 residues in the CDR3. The junction had 12 bases not matched to a gene; V was cut back by 5 bases and J by 10 bases. CDR3 nucleotide sequence: TGCAGCGTTTTCCTGGACAGGGAAGTTGTAGCTTTCTTT. Translation: CSVFLDREVVAFF.

This clonotype was observed a few times. This chain uses TRBV5-1 with TRBJ2-7, with 9 bases fitting TRBD1. Germline lookup yields CDR1 SGHRS and CDR2 YFSETQ. The CDR3 length is 14 residues. The trim removed 5 bases at V and 3 bases at J, leaving 6 bases unmatched. CDR3 amino acids: CASRFPGQGYEQYF. CDR3 coding DNA: TGCGCCAGCAGGTTTCCGGGACAGGGCTACGAGCAGTACTTC.

Comments on this clonotype: Sequence at one end of the junction differs from germline and may be a read error. The chain combines TRBV20-1 with TRBJ1-4; D gene ambiguous. Germline lookup yields CDR1 DFQATT and CDR2 SNEGSKA (reference sequence). This CDR3 has 14 amino acids. CDR3 DNA sequence: TGCAGTGCCAGAGACCTTGCAACTAATGAAAAACTGTTTTTT. It translates to CSARDLATNEKLFF.

The table lists this clonotype with a few counts. For the CDR3, the DNA is TGTGCCAGCAGTGTTCGGGGAGTGGACGGAAACACCATATATTTT. This codes for CASSVRGVDGNTIYF. The chain recombines TRBV2 with TRBJ1-3; D gene uncertain. Germline CDR1 SNHLY, CDR2 FYNNEI. This CDR3 region has 15 residues. Trimming cost V 4 bases and J 4 bases, with 14 bases left between them.

This clonotype turned up a few times. V is TRBV11-2 and J is TRBJ2-7, with TRBD1 identical over 7 bases. The germline V gene has CDR1 SGHAT and CDR2 FQNNGV. After removal of 6 bases from V and 5 bases from J, the junction contained 10 bases not matched to a gene. The CDR3 is made up of 14 amino acids. The CDR3 coding sequence is TGTGCCAGCAGGCGAACGAGGGGGCAGAACGAGCAGTACTTC. Its translation: CASRRTRGQNEQYF.

The rearrangement joins TRBV10-3 to TRBJ2-7; 8 nucleotides align to TRBD2. The trim removed 6 bases at V and 4 bases at J, leaving 14 bases unmatched. CDR1 is ENHRY, CDR2 SYGVKD, per germline. The CDR3 consists of 16 residues. CDR3 region: CAIRAGLTGGPYEQYF. The CDR3, as DNA: TGTGCCATCAGGGCGGGACTAACGGGAGGGCCTTACGAGCAGTACTTC.

This chain joins TRBV6-5 and TRBJ2-2; D is ambiguous. Germline V lookup: CDR1 MNHEY, CDR2 SVGAGI. V was pared by 0 bases and J by 4 bases, with 12 bases between. CDR3 size: 16 residues. Here the CDR3 reads CASSYSRLEITGELFF. CDR3 DNA: TGTGCCAGCAGTTACTCGAGACTGGAGATCACCGGGGAGCTGTTTTTT.